This T cell receptor (beta chain) was identified in a study of identical twins. General study findings and limits: Insertions were reduced in abundant cord blood beta clonotypes but not in memory repertoires.

Germline V gene lookup returns CDR1 MNHEY and CDR2 SVGEGT. V lost 6 bases to trimming and J lost 11 bases, with 14 bases between them. This CDR3 is 12 amino acids long. Concerning this clonotype itself: The antigen remains unidentified. This could be a read error, since a much larger clone is one nucleotide away.

Template switching introduced a universal primer site, and the cDNA bore unique molecular identifiers. TCRdb reprocessed the 5' RACE reads with MiXCR, giving one entry per CDR3 protein. In the table there are roughly 700,000 distinct CDR3 sequences, 8.6% of which are singletons. These data were also reused for a study on yellow fever vaccine responses in identical twins. This second report adds: After vaccination, twins' T cell response reportedly seemed partly convergent, partly personalized.

Sequencing was done on a sample of PBMCs. The receptor's source is a woman under 30 in good health. This rearrangement joins TRBV6-2 or TRBV6-3 to TRBJ2-1, with D possibly TRBD2 on 5 matching bases. CDR3 nucleotide sequence: TGTGCCAGCAGCCTAGCATCGGGGAAGCAGTTCTTC. Encoded protein: CASSLASGKQFF.